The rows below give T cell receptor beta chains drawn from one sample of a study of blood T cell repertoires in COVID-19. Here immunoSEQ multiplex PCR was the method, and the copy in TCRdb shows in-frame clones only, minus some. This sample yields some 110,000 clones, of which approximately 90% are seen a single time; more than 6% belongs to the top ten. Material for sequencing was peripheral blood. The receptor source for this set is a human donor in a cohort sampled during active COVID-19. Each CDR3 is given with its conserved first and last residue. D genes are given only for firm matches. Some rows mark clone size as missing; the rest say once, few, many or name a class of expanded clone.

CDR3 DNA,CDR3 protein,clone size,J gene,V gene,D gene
TGCGCCAGCAGTGGGAGAGGTCCCGCCGGAGATACGCAGTATTTT,CASSGRGPAGDTQYF,-,TRBJ2-3,TRBV10-1,-
TGTGCCAGCAGTCACGTAACAGGGGGCGACACTGAAGCTTTCTTT,CASSHVTGGDTEAFF,-,TRBJ1-1,TRBV6-6,TRBD1
TGTGCCAGCAGCCAAGATCGGGGACTAGGGAGGGCCAAAAACATTCAGTACTTC,CASSQDRGLGRAKNIQYF,-,TRBJ2-4,TRBV3-1/TRBV3-2,TRBD2
TGTGCCAGCAGTGAACTCAGGGATAGGGAAAAACTGTTTTTT,CASSELRDREKLFF,-,TRBJ1-4,TRBV2,-
TGTGCCAGCAGCTTAGACTCCCCTAGGACAGGCGAGCAGTACTTC,CASSLDSPRTGEQYF,-,TRBJ2-7,TRBV7-6,TRBD1
TGTGCCAGCAGTTCCTCCCTTTTCGGAGGGTTGACGAACGAGCAGTACTTC,CASSSSLFGGLTNEQYF,-,TRBJ2-7,TRBV27,-
TGTGCCAGCAGTGAACCAGGGGAGTACACTGAAGCTTTCTTT,CASSEPGEYTEAFF,few,TRBJ1-1,TRBV6-1,-
TGTGCCAGCAGACAGGACAGGGACTACGAGCAGTACTTC,CASRQDRDYEQYF,-,TRBJ2-7,TRBV6-5,TRBD1
TGTGCCAGCAGTCTAGACAGAGTCGGCCAGCCCCAGCATTTT,CASSLDRVGQPQHF,-,TRBJ1-5,TRBV6-6,-
TGTGCCAGCGGCACTAGCTCTGGAAACACCATATATTTT,CASGTSSGNTIYF,-,TRBJ1-3,TRBV5-5,-
TGTGCCAGTTCCCGGGACACTACGCTGGATACGCAGTATTTT,CASSRDTTLDTQYF,-,TRBJ2-3,TRBV6-5,-
TGTGCCAGCAGTGAACCGGGACACGGAAACGGGGGCTACACCTTC,CASSEPGHGNGGYTF,-,TRBJ1-2,TRBV6-1,-
TGTGCCAGCAGCTTAGAACCTCGGGACAGCGTAAGCAATCAGCCCCAGCATTTT,CASSLEPRDSVSNQPQHF,-,TRBJ1-5,TRBV7-8,TRBD1
TGTGCCAGCAGCCCCAAAAGCGTCGTCGACTCACCCCTCCACTTT,CASSPKSVVDSPLHF,-,TRBJ1-6,TRBV7-9,-
TGTGCCACCAGTGACCGCCGACAAGGCCTGGGCTACACCTTC,CATSDRRQGLGYTF,-,TRBJ1-2,TRBV24-1,-
TGTGCCTGGAGTCGGAACAGGGGCGTCTACGAGCAGTACTTC,CAWSRNRGVYEQYF,-,TRBJ2-7,TRBV30,TRBD1
TGCAGCGTTGGGTCAGCGAACTCTGGAAACACCATATATTTT,CSVGSANSGNTIYF,few,TRBJ1-3,TRBV29-1,-
TGTGCCAGCTCACCACTGACGGCGGGGGGCAATCAGCCCCAGCATTTT,CASSPLTAGGNQPQHF,-,TRBJ1-5,TRBV18,-
TGTGCCAGCAGCCCCGGACTAGCGGACACAGATACGCAGTATTTT,CASSPGLADTDTQYF,-,TRBJ2-3,TRBV5-4,TRBD2
TGTGCCAGCAGTTTTGGTACGGGAGGGCCGGGCAATGAGCAGTTCTTC,CASSFGTGGPGNEQFF,-,TRBJ2-1,TRBV28,TRBD2
TGTGCCAGCAGCTTCCCCGGACAGGAAAGGAGTGCTGAGCAGTTCTTC,CASSFPGQERSAEQFF,-,TRBJ2-1,TRBV11-3,TRBD1
TGTGCCAGCAGCCGGGACAGGGGGCAGTCGGGCTATGGCTACACCTTC,CASSRDRGQSGYGYTF,many,TRBJ1-2,TRBV14,TRBD1
TGTGCCAGCTCGCCTCTACAGGGGCCTAGCACAGATACGCAGTATTTT,CASSPLQGPSTDTQYF,-,TRBJ2-3,TRBV18,TRBD1
TGCAGCGTTGAGCTTGGGTCAGCGTACCAAGAGACCCAGTACTTC,CSVELGSAYQETQYF,-,TRBJ2-5,TRBV29-1,-
TGTGCCAGCAGTGAAAGGGGGCAAGAGACCCAGTACTTC,CASSERGQETQYF,once,TRBJ2-5,TRBV25-1,-
TGTGCCTGGAGACGAGGACAGCGGTTGGCCGGGGAGCTGTTTTTT,CAWRRGQRLAGELFF,few,TRBJ2-2,TRBV30,-
TGTGCCTGGACCCTCGCGCTAGCGGGGTCAGATACGCAGTATTTT,CAWTLALAGSDTQYF,-,TRBJ2-3,TRBV30,TRBD2
TGTGCCAGCAGTTCTCAGGGGCTCAATTCACCCCTCCACTTT,CASSSQGLNSPLHF,-,TRBJ1-6,TRBV27,-
TGTGCCAGCAGCCCGACAGGGGGCGCGAGCACAGATACGCAGTATTTT,CASSPTGGASTDTQYF,-,TRBJ2-3,TRBV5-4,TRBD1
TGTGCCAGCAGCCAAGATGGGAGCGGACGCAACCAGCCCCAGCATTTT,CASSQDGSGRNQPQHF,-,TRBJ1-5,TRBV4-2,-
TGTGCCAGCAGCCCCCCACGGGAGAGGACAGATACGCAGTATTTT,CASSPPRERTDTQYF,-,TRBJ2-3,TRBV3-1/TRBV3-2,-
TGCGCCAGCAGCCAAGCGACCTCAGACCGGGAGATTGGAAACACCATATATTTT,CASSQATSDREIGNTIYF,-,TRBJ1-3,TRBV4-1,-
TGTGCCAGCAGTTTATACGGGAGCCCCCGCAATGAGCAGTTCTTC,CASSLYGSPRNEQFF,-,TRBJ2-1,TRBV27,-
TGTGCCAGTAGTTTCCGGACTAGCGGGAGTGGAAATGAGCAGTTCTTC,CASSFRTSGSGNEQFF,-,TRBJ2-1,TRBV19,TRBD2
TGCGCCAGCAGTGGGACTAGCAAGACGGAGACCCAGTACTTC,CASSGTSKTETQYF,-,TRBJ2-5,TRBV10-2,TRBD2
TGTGCCAGCAGCGCGTATTTAGCGGTAACGCAGTATTTT,CASSAYLAVTQYF,-,TRBJ2-3,TRBV7-2,-
TGTGCCAGTAGTATTCGCACGTTTATCGGGACAGGGGGCGCAGATACGCAGTATTTT,CASSIRTFIGTGGADTQYF,-,TRBJ2-3,TRBV19,TRBD1
TGTGCCAGCAGTCTACGACAGGGTCGAGGGTATGGCTACACCTTC,CASSLRQGRGYGYTF,-,TRBJ1-2,TRBV27,TRBD1
TGTGCCACCAGCAGAGTAGACTACCAAGAGACCCAGTACTTC,CATSRVDYQETQYF,-,TRBJ2-5,TRBV15,-
TGTGCCAGCAGTTATTCGGAGACAGGGGCGAACACCGGGGAGCTGTTTTTT,CASSYSETGANTGELFF,many,TRBJ2-2,TRBV6-9,TRBD1
TGTGCCACCAGTGACCCCAGAGGATGGGACAGGGCCCCAATTGGATATGGCTACACCTTC,CATSDPRGWDRAPIGYGYTF,-,TRBJ1-2,TRBV24-1,TRBD1